The 10 T cell receptor beta chains in this list originate from one sample, sequenced in a study of T cells after yellow fever vaccination. Using its own MiXCR run on the 5' RACE reads, TCRdb lists one record per CDR3 protein. This table holds under 400,000 distinct CDR3 sequences, around an eighth found once. This specimen consisted of CD4+ T cells sorted from PBMCs, obtained 15 days after the yellow fever booster vaccination. These receptor sequences come from a man between 18 and 35 years old who received the YFV17D yellow fever vaccine.

The chain has TRBV6-5 and TRBJ2-1; TRBD1 or TRBD2 may be the D gene (6 bases each). V was trimmed by 6 bases and J by 6 bases, leaving 15 bases between them. Germline CDR1 and CDR2: MNHEY and SVGAGI. The CDR3 is 14 residues long. In DNA, the CDR3 is TGTGCCAGCAGACGGGGGCCAGTTGGCAATGAGCAGTTCTTC. This encodes CASRRGPVGNEQFF.

This clonotype was observed a few times. The CDR3 DNA follows: TGCGCCAGCAGCCGAGGGACTAGCGGGGGCCCGTACCAAGAGACCCAGTACTTC. Translation gives CASSRGTSGGPYQETQYF. V gene TRBV4-1 combines with J gene TRBJ2-5; 14 bases map to TRBD2. CDR1 is MGHRA, CDR2 YSYEKL, per germline. The length of the CDR3 is 18 residues. Trimming at V came to 4 bases and at J to 0 bases, leaving 7 bases not matched to a gene.

V gene TRBV24-1 combines with J gene TRBJ2-3; 9 positions agree with TRBD1. This CDR3 spans 16 amino acids. The V and J ends lost 7 bases and 0 bases, in that order; junction bases with no gene match: 7. CDR1 and CDR2 from the germline V gene are KGHDR and SFDVKD. CDR3 region: CATSPGTGRSTDTQYF. The CDR3 DNA follows: TGTGCCACCAGCCCCGGGACAGGGCGCAGCACAGATACGCAGTATTTT.

The chain links TRBV24-1 to TRBJ1-2; the D is unclear. Germline values: CDR1 KGHDR, CDR2 SFDVKD. The CDR3 loop spans 11 amino acids. The V end was cut by 1 base, the J end by 7 bases, with 3 bases between. CDR3 sequence (DNA): TGTGCCACCAGTGATTTTAGTGGCTACACCTTC. It codes for CATSDFSGYTF.

This clonotype turned up a few times. The V and J genes are TRBV18 and TRBJ2-3, with 7 bases lining up with TRBD1. Germline lookup yields CDR1 KGHSH and CDR2 LQKENI. This CDR3 contains 15 residues. Germline trimming cut 0 bases from V and 2 bases from J; bases unmatched to any gene: 2. This CDR3 is CASSPPGQPTDTQYF. The CDR3 DNA reads TGTGCCAGCTCACCACCGGGACAGCCCACAGATACGCAGTATTTT.

This clonotype occurred a few times. The chain combines TRBV6-2 or TRBV6-3 with TRBJ1-5; no firm D call. There are 16 residues in the CDR3. V lost 3 bases, J lost 4 bases, and 16 bases lay in between. Germline CDR1 MNHEY, CDR2 SVGEGT. The CDR3 coding sequence is TGTGCCAGCAGTTATACCCTGGCAGAGCTAAATCAGCCCCAGCATTTT. This gives the protein CASSYTLAELNQPQHF.

In this sample, this clonotype turned up many times. The genes are TRBV20-1 and TRBJ1-4, with 8 bases lining up with TRBD1. Germline lookup yields CDR1 DFQATT and CDR2 SNEGSKA (reference sequence). This CDR3 has 12 amino acids. The CDR3 reads CRAGGLGEKLFF. The CDR3 DNA sequence: TGCAGGGCAGGGGGCTTGGGGGAAAAACTGTTTTTT.

This clonotype was recorded only once. J is TRBJ2-5 and V is TRBV7-2, with D perhaps being TRBD1 or TRBD2 (5 bases each). This CDR3 contains 14 residues. In germline, CDR1 is SGHTA, CDR2 FQGNSA. V was pared by 1 base and J by 3 bases, with 9 bases between. CDR3 sequence: CASSLVWGKETQYF. CDR3 DNA sequence: TGTGCCAGCAGCTTAGTTTGGGGGAAAGAGACCCAGTACTTC.

J is TRBJ2-3 and V is TRBV10-3; no definite D call. This CDR3 is built from 14 residues. V was clipped by 6 bases and J by 2 bases, with 12 bases between them. CDR1 ENHRY and CDR2 SYGVKD come from the germline V gene. CDR3 region: CAISSSTATDTQYF. CDR3 nucleotide sequence: TGTGCCATCAGCTCGTCGACGGCCACAGATACGCAGTATTTT.

This clonotype was seen only a few times. One end of the junction does not line up with germline, which may come from a read error. The chain is built from TRBV7-7 and TRBJ2-2; the match to TRBD2 covers 7 bases. The CDR3 contains 16 residues. Germline-derived CDR1 and CDR2 are SSHAT and FNYEAQ (reference sequence). The CDR3 spells CASSPVGLVVAGELFF. The CDR3 DNA is TGTGCTAGCAGCCCCGTCGGACTAGTTGTAGCCGGGGAGCTGTTTTTT.